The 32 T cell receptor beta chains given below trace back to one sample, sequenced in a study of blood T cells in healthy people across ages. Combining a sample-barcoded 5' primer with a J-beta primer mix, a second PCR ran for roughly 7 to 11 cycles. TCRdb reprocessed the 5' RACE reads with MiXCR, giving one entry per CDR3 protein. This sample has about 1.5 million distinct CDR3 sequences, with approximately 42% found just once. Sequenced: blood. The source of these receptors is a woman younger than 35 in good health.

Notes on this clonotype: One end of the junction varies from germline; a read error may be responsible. CDR3 sequence: CASGLAVLGSYNEQFF. The CDR3 DNA sequence: TGCGCCAGCGGCTTGGCGGTTCTGGGTTCCTACAATGAGCAGTTCTTC. This chain uses TRBV5-1 with TRBJ2-1, with D hard to call. Germline values: CDR1 SGHRS, CDR2 YFSETQ. The CDR3 has 16 amino acids. The full variable domain, with the rest looked up from reference TRBV5-1 and TRBJ2-1, is KAGVTQTPRYLIKTRGQQVTLSCSPISGHRSVSWYQQTPGQGLQFLFEYFSETQRNKGNFPGRFSGRQFSNSRSEMNVSTLELGDSALYLCASGLAVLGSYNEQFFGPGTRLTVL.

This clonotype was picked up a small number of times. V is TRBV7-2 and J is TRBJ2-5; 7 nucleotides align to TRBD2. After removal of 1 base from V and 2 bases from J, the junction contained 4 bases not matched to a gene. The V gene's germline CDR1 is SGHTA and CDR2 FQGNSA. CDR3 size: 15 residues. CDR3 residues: CASSLVLAVQETQYF. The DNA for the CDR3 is TGTGCCAGCAGCTTAGTTCTAGCGGTTCAAGAGACCCAGTACTTC.

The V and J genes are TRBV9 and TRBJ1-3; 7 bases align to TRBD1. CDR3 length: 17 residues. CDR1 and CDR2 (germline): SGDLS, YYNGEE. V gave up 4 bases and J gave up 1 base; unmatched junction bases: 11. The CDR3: CASSPMTGPLSGNTIYF. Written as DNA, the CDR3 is TGTGCCAGCAGCCCGATGACAGGGCCCCTTTCTGGAAACACCATATATTTT. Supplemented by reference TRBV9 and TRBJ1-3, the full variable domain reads DSGVTQTPKHLITATGQRVTLRCSPRSGDLSVYWYQQSLDQGLQFLIQYYNGEERAKGNILERFSAQQFPDLHSELNLSSLELGDSALYFCASSPMTGPLSGNTIYFGEGSWLTVV.

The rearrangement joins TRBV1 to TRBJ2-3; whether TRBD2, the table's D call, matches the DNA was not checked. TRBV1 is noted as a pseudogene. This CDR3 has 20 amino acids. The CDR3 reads CTSSRRQGLAGHTSTDTQYF. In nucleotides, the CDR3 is TGCACCAGCAGCCGGAGGCAGGGACTAGCGGGACACACTAGCACAGATACGCAGTATTTT.

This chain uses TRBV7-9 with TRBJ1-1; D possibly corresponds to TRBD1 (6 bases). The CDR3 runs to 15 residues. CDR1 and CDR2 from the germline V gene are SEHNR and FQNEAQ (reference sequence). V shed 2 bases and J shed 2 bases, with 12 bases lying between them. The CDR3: CASSLREQGNTEAFF. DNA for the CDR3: TGTGCCAGCAGCTTAAGGGAACAGGGCAACACTGAAGCTTTCTTT. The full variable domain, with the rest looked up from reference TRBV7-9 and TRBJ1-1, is DTGVSQNPRHKITKRGQNVTFRCDPISEHNRLYWYRQTLGQGPEFLTYFQNEAQLEKSRLLSDRFSAERPKGSFSTLEIQRTEQGDSAMYLCASSLREQGNTEAFFGQGTRLTVV.

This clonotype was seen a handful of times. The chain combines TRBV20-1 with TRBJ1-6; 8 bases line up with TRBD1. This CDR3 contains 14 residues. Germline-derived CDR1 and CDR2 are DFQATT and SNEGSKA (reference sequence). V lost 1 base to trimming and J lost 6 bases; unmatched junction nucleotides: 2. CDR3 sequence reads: CSARGTGINSPLHF. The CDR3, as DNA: TGCAGTGCTAGAGGGACAGGGATTAATTCACCCCTCCACTTT.

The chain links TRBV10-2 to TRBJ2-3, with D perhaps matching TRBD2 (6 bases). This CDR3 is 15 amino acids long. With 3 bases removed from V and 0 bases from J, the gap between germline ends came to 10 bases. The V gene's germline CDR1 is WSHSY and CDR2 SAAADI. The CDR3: CASSDKAGSTDTQYF. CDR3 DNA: TGCGCCAGCAGTGATAAGGCGGGGAGCACAGATACGCAGTATTTT.

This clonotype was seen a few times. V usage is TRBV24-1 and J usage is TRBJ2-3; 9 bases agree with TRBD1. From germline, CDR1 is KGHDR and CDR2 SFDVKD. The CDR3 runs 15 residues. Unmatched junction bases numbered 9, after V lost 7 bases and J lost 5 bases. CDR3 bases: TGTGCCACCAGCCCAGGACAGGGGTGGGGAGATACGCAGTATTTT. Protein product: CATSPGQGWGDTQYF.

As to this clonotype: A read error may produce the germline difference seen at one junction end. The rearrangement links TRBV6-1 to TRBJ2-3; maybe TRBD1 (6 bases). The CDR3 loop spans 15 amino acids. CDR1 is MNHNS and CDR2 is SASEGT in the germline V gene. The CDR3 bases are TGTGCCGGCAGGTTGGGACATCCCACCACAGATACGCAGTATTTT. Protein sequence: CAGRLGHPTTDTQYF.

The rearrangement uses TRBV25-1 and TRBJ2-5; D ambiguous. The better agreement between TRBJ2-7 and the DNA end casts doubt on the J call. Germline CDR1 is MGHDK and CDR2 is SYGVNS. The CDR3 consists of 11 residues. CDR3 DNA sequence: TGTGCCAGCGCCGGGTTCTACGAGCAGTACTTC. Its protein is CASAGFYEQYF.

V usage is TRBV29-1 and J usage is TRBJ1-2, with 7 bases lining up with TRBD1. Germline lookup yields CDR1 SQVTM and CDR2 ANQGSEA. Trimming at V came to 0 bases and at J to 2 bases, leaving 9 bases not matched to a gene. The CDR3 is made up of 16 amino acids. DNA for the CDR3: TGCAGCGTTGAAGATGTAGATTCAGGGGGGAACTATGGCTACACCTTC. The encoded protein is CSVEDVDSGGNYGYTF.

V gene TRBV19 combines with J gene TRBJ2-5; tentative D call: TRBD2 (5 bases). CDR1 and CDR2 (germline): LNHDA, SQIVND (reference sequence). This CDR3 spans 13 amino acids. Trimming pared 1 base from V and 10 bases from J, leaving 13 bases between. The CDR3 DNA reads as TGTGCCAGTAGTATAGTTCACCCCGGGGACCAGTACTTC. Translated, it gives CASSIVHPGDQYF.

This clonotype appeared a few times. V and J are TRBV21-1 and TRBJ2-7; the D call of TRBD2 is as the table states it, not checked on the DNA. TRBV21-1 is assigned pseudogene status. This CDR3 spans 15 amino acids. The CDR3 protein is CASSPLAGGDYEQYF. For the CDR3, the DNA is TGTGCCAGCAGTCCCTTAGCGGGAGGGGACTACGAGCAGTACTTC.

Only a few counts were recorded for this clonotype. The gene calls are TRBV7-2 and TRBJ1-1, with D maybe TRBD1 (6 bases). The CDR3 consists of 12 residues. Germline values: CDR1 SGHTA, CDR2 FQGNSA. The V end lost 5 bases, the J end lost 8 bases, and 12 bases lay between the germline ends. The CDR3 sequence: CASSETGGEAFF. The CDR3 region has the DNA TGTGCCAGCAGCGAGACAGGAGGCGAAGCTTTCTTT. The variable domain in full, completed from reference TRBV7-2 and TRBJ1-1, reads GAGVSQSPSNKVTEKGKDVELRCDPISGHTALYWYRQSLGQGLEFLIYFQGNSAPDKSGLPSDRFSAERTGGSVSTLTIQRTQQEDSAVYLCASSETGGEAFFGQGTRLTVV.

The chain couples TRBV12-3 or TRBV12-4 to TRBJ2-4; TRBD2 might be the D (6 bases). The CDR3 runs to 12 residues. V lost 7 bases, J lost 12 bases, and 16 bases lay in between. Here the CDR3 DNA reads TGTGCCAGCACCCCCGACAACGGGGGTCAGTACTTC. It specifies CASTPDNGGQYF.

For the CDR3, the DNA is TGCGCCAGCAGCCGTCATGCGTGGACAGATCATATGAACACTGAAGCTTTCTTT. It codes for CASSRHAWTDHMNTEAFF. The chain is built from TRBV4-3 and TRBJ1-1, with D maybe TRBD1 (6 bases). Germline loops: CDR1 LGHNA, CDR2 YSLEER. This CDR3 contains 18 residues. Trimming took 4 bases from V and 0 from J, leaving 21 bases between them.

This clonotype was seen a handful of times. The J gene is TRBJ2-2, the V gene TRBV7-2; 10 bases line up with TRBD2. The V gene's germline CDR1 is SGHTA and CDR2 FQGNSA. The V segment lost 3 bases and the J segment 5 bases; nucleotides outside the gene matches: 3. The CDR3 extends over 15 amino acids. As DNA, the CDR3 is TGTGCCAGCAGCTTCCTAGCGGGAGTTACCGGGGAGCTGTTTTTT. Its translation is CASSFLAGVTGELFF.

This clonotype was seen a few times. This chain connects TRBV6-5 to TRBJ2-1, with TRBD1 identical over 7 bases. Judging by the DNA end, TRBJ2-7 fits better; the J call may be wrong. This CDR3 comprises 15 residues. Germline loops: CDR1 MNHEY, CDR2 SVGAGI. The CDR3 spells CASSYSRQGYNEQYF. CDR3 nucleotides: TGTGCCAGCAGTTACTCGCGACAGGGCTACAATGAGCAGTACTTC.

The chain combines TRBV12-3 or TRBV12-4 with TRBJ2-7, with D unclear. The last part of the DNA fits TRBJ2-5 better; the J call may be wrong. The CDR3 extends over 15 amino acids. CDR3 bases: TGTGCCAGCAGTCAAACCTGGACCGGCTCGGAGACCCAGTACTTC. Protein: CASSQTWTGSETQYF.

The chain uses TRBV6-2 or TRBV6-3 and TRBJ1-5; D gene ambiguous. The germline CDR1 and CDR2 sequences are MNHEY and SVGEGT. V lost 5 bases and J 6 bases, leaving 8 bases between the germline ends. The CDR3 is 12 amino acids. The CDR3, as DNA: TGTGCCAGCAGTACCTCGGTTCAGCCCCAGCATTTT. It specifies CASSTSVQPQHF.

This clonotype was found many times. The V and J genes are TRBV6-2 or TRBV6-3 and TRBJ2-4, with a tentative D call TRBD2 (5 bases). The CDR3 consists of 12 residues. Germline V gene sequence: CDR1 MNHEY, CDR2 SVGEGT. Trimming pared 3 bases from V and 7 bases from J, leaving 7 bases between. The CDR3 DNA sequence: TGTGCCAGCAGTTATGCGGGTAACATTCAGTACTTC. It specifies CASSYAGNIQYF.

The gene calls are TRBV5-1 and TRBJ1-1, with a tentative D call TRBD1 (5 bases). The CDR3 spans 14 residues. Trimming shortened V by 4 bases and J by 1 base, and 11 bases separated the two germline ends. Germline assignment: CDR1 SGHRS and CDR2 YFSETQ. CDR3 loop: CASSKITGNTEAFF. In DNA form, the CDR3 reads TGCGCCAGCAGCAAGATCACAGGGAACACTGAAGCTTTCTTT.

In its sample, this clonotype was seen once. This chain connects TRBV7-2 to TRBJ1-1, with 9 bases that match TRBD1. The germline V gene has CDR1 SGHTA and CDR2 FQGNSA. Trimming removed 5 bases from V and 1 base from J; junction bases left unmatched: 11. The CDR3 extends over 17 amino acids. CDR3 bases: TGTGCCAGCAGCCTCCGAGGACAGGGGTTTGGGAACACTGAAGCTTTCTTT. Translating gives CASSLRGQGFGNTEAFF.

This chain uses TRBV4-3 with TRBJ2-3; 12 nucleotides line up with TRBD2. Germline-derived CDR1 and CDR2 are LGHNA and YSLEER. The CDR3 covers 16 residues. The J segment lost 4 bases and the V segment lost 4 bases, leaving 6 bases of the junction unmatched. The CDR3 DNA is TGCGCCAGCAGCCTAGAGACTAGCGGGGGCGCAGATACGCAGTATTTT. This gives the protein CASSLETSGGADTQYF.

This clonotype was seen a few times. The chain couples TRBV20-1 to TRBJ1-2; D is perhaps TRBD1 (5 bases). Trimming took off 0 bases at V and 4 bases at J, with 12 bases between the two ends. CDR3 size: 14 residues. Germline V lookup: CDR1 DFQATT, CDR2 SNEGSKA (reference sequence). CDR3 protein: CSARDQGFPYGYTF. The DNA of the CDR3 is TGCAGTGCTAGAGACCAGGGATTCCCCTATGGCTACACCTTC.

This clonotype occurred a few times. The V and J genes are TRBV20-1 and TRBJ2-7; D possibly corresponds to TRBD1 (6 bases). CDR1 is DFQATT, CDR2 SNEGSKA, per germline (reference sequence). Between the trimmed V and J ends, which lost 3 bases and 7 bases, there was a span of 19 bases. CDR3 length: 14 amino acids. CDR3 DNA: TGCAGTGCTAGGCAGGTAGGACAGTTCGATGAGCAGTACTTC. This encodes CSARQVGQFDEQYF.

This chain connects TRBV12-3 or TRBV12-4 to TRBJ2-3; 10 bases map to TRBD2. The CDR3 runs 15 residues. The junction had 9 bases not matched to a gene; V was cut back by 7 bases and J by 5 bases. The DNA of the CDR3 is TGTGCCAGCATACACGAGCGGGGGGGCAGAGATACGCAGTATTTT. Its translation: CASIHERGGRDTQYF.

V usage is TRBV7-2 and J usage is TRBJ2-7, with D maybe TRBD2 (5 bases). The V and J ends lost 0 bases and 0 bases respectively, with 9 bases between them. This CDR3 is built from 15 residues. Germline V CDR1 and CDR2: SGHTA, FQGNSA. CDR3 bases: TGTGCCAGCAGCTTAGCGTCCGCGGGCTCCTACGAGCAGTACTTC. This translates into CASSLASAGSYEQYF. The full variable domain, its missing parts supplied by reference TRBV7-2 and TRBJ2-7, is GAGVSQSPSNKVTEKGKDVELRCDPISGHTALYWYRQSLGQGLEFLIYFQGNSAPDKSGLPSDRFSAERTGGSVSTLTIQRTQQEDSAVYLCASSLASAGSYEQYFGPGTRLTVT.

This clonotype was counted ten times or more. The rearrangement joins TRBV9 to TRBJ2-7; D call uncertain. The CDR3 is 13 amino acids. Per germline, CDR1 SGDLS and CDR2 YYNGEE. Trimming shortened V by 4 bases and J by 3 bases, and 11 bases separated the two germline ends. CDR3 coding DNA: TGTGCCAGCAGCCCGCCCGGCCTCTACGAGCAGTACTTC. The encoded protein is CASSPPGLYEQYF.

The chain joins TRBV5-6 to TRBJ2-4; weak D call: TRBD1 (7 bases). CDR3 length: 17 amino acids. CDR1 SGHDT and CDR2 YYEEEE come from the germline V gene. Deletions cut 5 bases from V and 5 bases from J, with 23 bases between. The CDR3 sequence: CASSLRDSGYRENIQYF. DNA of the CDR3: TGTGCCAGCAGTCTGCGGGACAGTGGATACCGGGAAAACATTCAGTACTTC.

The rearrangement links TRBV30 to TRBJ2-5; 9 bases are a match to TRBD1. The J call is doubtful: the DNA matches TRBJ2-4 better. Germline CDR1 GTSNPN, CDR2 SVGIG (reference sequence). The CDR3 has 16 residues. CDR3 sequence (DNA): TGTGCCTGGAGTGTACAAGGACAGGGGGCCAAAAACATTCAGTACTTC. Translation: CAWSVQGQGAKNIQYF.

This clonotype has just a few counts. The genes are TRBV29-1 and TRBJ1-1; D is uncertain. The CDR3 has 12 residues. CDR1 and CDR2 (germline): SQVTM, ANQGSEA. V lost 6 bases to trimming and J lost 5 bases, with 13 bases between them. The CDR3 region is CSVTPQWTEAFF. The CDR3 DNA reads TGCAGCGTAACGCCTCAGTGGACTGAAGCTTTCTTT.